Listed below are T cell receptor beta chains from one sample, sequenced in a study of lymphopenia after photon versus proton radiotherapy. Method: immunoSEQ multiplex PCR; TCRdb's copy keeps in-frame clones and lacks some. The sample carries approximately 65,000 clones, approximately 90% recorded once. Sequencing was performed on peripheral blood, taken from a patient treated with photon-based radiotherapy. These TCRs come from a woman aged 70 to 79 with pancreatic cancer. Each CDR3 is given with its conserved first and last residue. Each record gives: V gene, CDR3 length, J gene, D gene, clone size, CDR3 DNA, CDR3 protein. D genes are given only for firm matches. Clone size is shown for a subset of rows, as once, few, many or a class of expanded clone.

v_call: TRBV30; cdr3_length: 14; j_call: TRBJ2-1; d_call: TRBD2; clone_size: NA; cdr3_nt: TGTGCCTGGATAAGCGGGAGCTCCTACAATGAGCAGTTCTTC; cdr3_aa: CAWISGSSYNEQFF
v_call: TRBV5-1; cdr3_length: 16; j_call: TRBJ1-1; d_call: NA; clone_size: NA; cdr3_nt: TGCGCCAGCACGGATAGACCGGGACAAATGAACACTGAAGCTTTCTTT; cdr3_aa: CASTDRPGQMNTEAFF
v_call: TRBV5-1; cdr3_length: 16; j_call: TRBJ2-5; d_call: TRBD2; clone_size: NA; cdr3_nt: TGCGCCAGCAGAACAACCGGGACTACCACTGAAGAGACCCAGTACTTC; cdr3_aa: CASRTTGTTTEETQYF
v_call: TRBV2; cdr3_length: 15; j_call: TRBJ2-1; d_call: TRBD1; clone_size: NA; cdr3_nt: TGTGCCAGCAGTGCGAGCGGACAGGTCTACAATGAGCAGTTCTTC; cdr3_aa: CASSASGQVYNEQFF
v_call: TRBV7-8; cdr3_length: 19; j_call: TRBJ2-1; d_call: TRBD2; clone_size: NA; cdr3_nt: TGTGCCAGCAGCTTAAGAGTCGGACTAGCGCCAAGCTCCTACAATGAGCAGTTCTTC; cdr3_aa: CASSLRVGLAPSSYNEQFF
v_call: TRBV4-3; cdr3_length: 14; j_call: TRBJ2-3; d_call: NA; clone_size: NA; cdr3_nt: TGCGCCAGCAGCCAAGATTTCAGTACAGATACGCAGTATTTT; cdr3_aa: CASSQDFSTDTQYF
v_call: TRBV28; cdr3_length: 13; j_call: TRBJ1-4; d_call: NA; clone_size: NA; cdr3_nt: TGTGCCAGCGAGGGGAACGAGGGTGAAAAACTGTTTTTT; cdr3_aa: CASEGNEGEKLFF
v_call: TRBV18; cdr3_length: 15; j_call: TRBJ1-2; d_call: NA; clone_size: NA; cdr3_nt: TGTGCCAGCTCACCACTCCCCGACAAGGCATGGGGCTACACCTTC; cdr3_aa: CASSPLPDKAWGYTF
v_call: TRBV4-1; cdr3_length: 17; j_call: TRBJ2-7; d_call: NA; clone_size: NA; cdr3_nt: TGCGCCAGCAGCCAAGGGGGCGGCCATTTTGCGGCCTACGAGCAGTACTTC; cdr3_aa: CASSQGGGHFAAYEQYF
v_call: TRBV6-4; cdr3_length: 17; j_call: TRBJ2-1; d_call: NA; clone_size: NA; cdr3_nt: TGTGCCAGCAGTGACTCGAACCCCAGTTCTGGTCCCAATGAGCAGTTCTTC; cdr3_aa: CASSDSNPSSGPNEQFF
v_call: TRBV19; cdr3_length: 14; j_call: TRBJ1-1; d_call: NA; clone_size: NA; cdr3_nt: TGTGCCAGTAGTAGACCTAATAGGAACACTGAAGCTTTCTTT; cdr3_aa: CASSRPNRNTEAFF
v_call: TRBV9; cdr3_length: 16; j_call: TRBJ2-3; d_call: NA; clone_size: NA; cdr3_nt: TGTGCCAGCAGCGTTGGGACCGGGCCCAGCGGAGATACGCAGTATTTT; cdr3_aa: CASSVGTGPSGDTQYF
v_call: TRBV5-5; cdr3_length: 15; j_call: TRBJ1-2; d_call: TRBD1; clone_size: NA; cdr3_nt: TGTGCCAGCAGCTCTAAGACAGGGGCGAACTATGGCTACACCTTC; cdr3_aa: CASSSKTGANYGYTF
v_call: TRBV4-3; cdr3_length: 14; j_call: TRBJ2-3; d_call: NA; clone_size: NA; cdr3_nt: TGCGCCAGCAGCCAAGGGCGCGGGGCAGATACGCAGTATTTT; cdr3_aa: CASSQGRGADTQYF
v_call: TRBV7-2; cdr3_length: 13; j_call: TRBJ2-2; d_call: NA; clone_size: once; cdr3_nt: TGTGCCAGCAGCTTAATAGGCACCGGGGAGCTGTTTTTT; cdr3_aa: CASSLIGTGELFF
v_call: TRBV6-4; cdr3_length: 15; j_call: TRBJ1-5; d_call: NA; clone_size: few; cdr3_nt: TGTGCCAGCAGTGACCAAGACACAGTAAATCAGCCCCAGCATTTT; cdr3_aa: CASSDQDTVNQPQHF
v_call: TRBV7-3; cdr3_length: 14; j_call: TRBJ2-3; d_call: NA; clone_size: once; cdr3_nt: TGTGCCAGCAGCGGACCGACTAGCACAGATACGCAGTATTTT; cdr3_aa: CASSGPTSTDTQYF
v_call: TRBV5-4; cdr3_length: 14; j_call: TRBJ2-7; d_call: NA; clone_size: NA; cdr3_nt: TGTGCCAGCAGCTTAGCAGGACCATCCTACGAGCAGTACTTC; cdr3_aa: CASSLAGPSYEQYF
v_call: TRBV20-1; cdr3_length: 11; j_call: TRBJ2-1; d_call: TRBD1; clone_size: NA; cdr3_nt: TGCAGTGCTAGTCAGGAGACAGGGAAGTTCTTC; cdr3_aa: CSASQETGKFF
v_call: TRBV7-3; cdr3_length: 16; j_call: TRBJ2-3; d_call: NA; clone_size: NA; cdr3_nt: TGTGCCAGCAGCCCGAGGGGTGTGGCTAGCACAGATACGCAGTATTTT; cdr3_aa: CASSPRGVASTDTQYF
v_call: TRBV5-1; cdr3_length: 15; j_call: TRBJ2-1; d_call: TRBD2; clone_size: NA; cdr3_nt: TGCGCCAGCAGCTTTGGGACTAGCGGAGACAATGAGCAGTTCTTC; cdr3_aa: CASSFGTSGDNEQFF
v_call: TRBV2; cdr3_length: 14; j_call: TRBJ2-7; d_call: TRBD2; clone_size: NA; cdr3_nt: TGTGCCAGCAGTGTGGGACTAGCATCCCACGAGCAGTACTTC; cdr3_aa: CASSVGLASHEQYF
v_call: TRBV6-1; cdr3_length: 12; j_call: TRBJ1-1; d_call: NA; clone_size: NA; cdr3_nt: TGTGCCAGCAGTAGCCGGGGCCAGCAAGCTTTCTTT; cdr3_aa: CASSSRGQQAFF
v_call: TRBV6-5; cdr3_length: 12; j_call: TRBJ2-7; d_call: NA; clone_size: NA; cdr3_nt: TGTGCCAGCAGTGGACCAGTTAACGAGCAGTACTTC; cdr3_aa: CASSGPVNEQYF
v_call: TRBV6-5; cdr3_length: 14; j_call: TRBJ1-1; d_call: NA; clone_size: NA; cdr3_nt: TGTGCCAGCAGCAAGGCTGTGGGTGGCCGTGAAGCTTTCTTT; cdr3_aa: CASSKAVGGREAFF
v_call: TRBV10-3; cdr3_length: 13; j_call: TRBJ1-2; d_call: NA; clone_size: NA; cdr3_nt: TGTGCCATCAGTGAGAGTGGGGGTCGGGGCTACACCTTC; cdr3_aa: CAISESGGRGYTF
v_call: TRBV10-1; cdr3_length: 14; j_call: TRBJ2-1; d_call: TRBD1; clone_size: NA; cdr3_nt: TGCGCCAGTAAAAACGGGACAGTCGACAATGAGCAGTTCTTC; cdr3_aa: CASKNGTVDNEQFF
v_call: TRBV19; cdr3_length: 13; j_call: TRBJ2-2; d_call: NA; clone_size: NA; cdr3_nt: TGTGCCAGTTTGAGTAGGCACACCGGGGAGCTGTTTTTT; cdr3_aa: CASLSRHTGELFF
v_call: TRBV4-1; cdr3_length: 15; j_call: TRBJ2-1; d_call: NA; clone_size: once; cdr3_nt: TGCGCCAGCAGCCAAGATCTGGCAGCCCCAGGGGAGCAGTTCTTC; cdr3_aa: CASSQDLAAPGEQFF
v_call: TRBV6-5; cdr3_length: 12; j_call: TRBJ2-1; d_call: NA; clone_size: NA; cdr3_nt: TGTGCCAGCAGGAGACAGAACAATGAGCAGTTCTTC; cdr3_aa: CASRRQNNEQFF
v_call: TRBV5-4; cdr3_length: 15; j_call: TRBJ2-3; d_call: TRBD2; clone_size: NA; cdr3_nt: TGTGCCAGCAGCTTGGGCAAGCGGGAGGCAGATACGCAGTATTTT; cdr3_aa: CASSLGKREADTQYF
v_call: TRBV11-2; cdr3_length: 15; j_call: TRBJ2-1; d_call: NA; clone_size: NA; cdr3_nt: TGTGCCAGCAGCTTAGGCCGCATCTCCTACAATGAGCAGTTCTTC; cdr3_aa: CASSLGRISYNEQFF
v_call: TRBV28; cdr3_length: 15; j_call: TRBJ2-2; d_call: TRBD1; clone_size: NA; cdr3_nt: TGTGCCAGCATACACAGGGGGACGAACACCGGGGAGCTGTTTTTT; cdr3_aa: CASIHRGTNTGELFF
v_call: TRBV6-5; cdr3_length: 15; j_call: TRBJ2-1; d_call: TRBD2; clone_size: NA; cdr3_nt: TGTGCCAGCAGCCTCCTAGCGGGAGAATCGGATGAGCAGTTCTTC; cdr3_aa: CASSLLAGESDEQFF
v_call: TRBV7-3; cdr3_length: 14; j_call: TRBJ2-3; d_call: NA; clone_size: NA; cdr3_nt: TGTGCCAGCAGCTTAACGTTTAACACAGATACGCAGTATTTT; cdr3_aa: CASSLTFNTDTQYF
v_call: TRBV5-1; cdr3_length: 14; j_call: TRBJ2-7; d_call: TRBD2; clone_size: NA; cdr3_nt: TGCGCCAGCAGCAGCAACCACGGGGGGGACGAGCAGTACTTC; cdr3_aa: CASSSNHGGDEQYF
v_call: TRBV4-3; cdr3_length: 13; j_call: TRBJ1-2; d_call: NA; clone_size: NA; cdr3_nt: TGCGCCAGCAGCCATGGAGGGGCCTATAGCTACACCTTC; cdr3_aa: CASSHGGAYSYTF
v_call: TRBV7-2; cdr3_length: 14; j_call: TRBJ2-5; d_call: NA; clone_size: NA; cdr3_nt: TGTGCCAGCAGCTTCGGACTTTTGGGTGAGACCCAGTACTTC; cdr3_aa: CASSFGLLGETQYF
v_call: TRBV14; cdr3_length: 13; j_call: TRBJ2-1; d_call: NA; clone_size: NA; cdr3_nt: TGTGCCAGCAGCCTCGGACAGTACAATGAGCAGTTCTTC; cdr3_aa: CASSLGQYNEQFF
v_call: TRBV4-2; cdr3_length: 16; j_call: TRBJ2-7; d_call: TRBD2; clone_size: once; cdr3_nt: TGTGCCAGCAGCCTTCTCGGGACTAGCGGGACCTACGAGCAGTACTTC; cdr3_aa: CASSLLGTSGTYEQYF
v_call: TRBV19; cdr3_length: 17; j_call: TRBJ1-5; d_call: NA; clone_size: NA; cdr3_nt: TGTGCCAGTAGTATGAGATCGCAGGCGGGTTTCAATCAGCCCCAGCATTTT; cdr3_aa: CASSMRSQAGFNQPQHF
v_call: TRBV5-1; cdr3_length: 16; j_call: TRBJ2-3; d_call: TRBD2; clone_size: NA; cdr3_nt: TGCGCCAGCAGCTTGGATGCTAGCGGAAGCACAGATACGCAGTATTTT; cdr3_aa: CASSLDASGSTDTQYF
v_call: TRBV5-1; cdr3_length: 14; j_call: TRBJ2-1; d_call: TRBD2; clone_size: once; cdr3_nt: TGCGCCAGCAGCGGAACTAGCGGCCTCAATGAGCAGTTCTTC; cdr3_aa: CASSGTSGLNEQFF
v_call: TRBV7-2; cdr3_length: 13; j_call: TRBJ2-5; d_call: NA; clone_size: NA; cdr3_nt: TGTGCCAGCAGCTTGACGCCAGGGGAGACCCAGTACTTC; cdr3_aa: CASSLTPGETQYF
v_call: TRBV27; cdr3_length: 15; j_call: TRBJ2-1; d_call: TRBD2; clone_size: NA; cdr3_nt: TGTGCCAGCAGTTTGTTAGCGGGAGAACTCAATGAGCAGTTCTTC; cdr3_aa: CASSLLAGELNEQFF
v_call: TRBV4-2; cdr3_length: 14; j_call: TRBJ2-1; d_call: TRBD2; clone_size: NA; cdr3_nt: TGTGCCAGCAGCCAGCTAGCGGGAGCGGGTGAGCAGTTCTTC; cdr3_aa: CASSQLAGAGEQFF
v_call: TRBV4-3; cdr3_length: 12; j_call: TRBJ2-5; d_call: NA; clone_size: once; cdr3_nt: TGCGCCAGCCGGGGGGCTTCCGGGACCCAGTACTTC; cdr3_aa: CASRGASGTQYF